Below are 24 T cell receptor beta chains sequenced from a single sample in a study of T cell responses to AZD1222 COVID-19 vaccine. The table came from immunoSEQ multiplex PCR; TCRdb's copy has only in-frame clones and leaves some out. The sample holds just under 150,000 clones, around 84% seen once. The sequenced sample was peripheral blood, obtained 28 days after the second AZD1222 dose. These receptor sequences come from an adult who received the AZD1222 COVID-19 vaccine.

The chain combines TRBV9 with TRBJ2-3; 8 bases are shared with TRBD1. This CDR3 has 18 residues. Germline values: CDR1 SGDLS, CDR2 YYNGEE. J was trimmed by 3 bases and V by 0 bases; bases with no gene match: 12. The CDR3 protein is CASSVAGAGGRGTDTQYF. The CDR3 region has the DNA TGTGCCAGCAGCGTAGCTGGGGCAGGGGGCAGGGGGACAGATACGCAGTATTTT.

In this sample, this clone turned up a few times. The rearrangement joins TRBV4-2 to TRBJ2-7; 8 bases line up with TRBD1. The CDR3 spans 14 residues. Germline trimming cut 0 bases from V and 5 bases from J; bases unmatched to any gene: 3. Germline V gene sequence: CDR1 LGHNA, CDR2 YNFKEQ. The CDR3 DNA reads as TGTGCCAGCAGCCAAGACGCAGGGGGCAACGAGCAGTACTTC. Amino acids: CASSQDAGGNEQYF.

The gene calls are TRBV5-8 and TRBJ2-3; D is perhaps TRBD2 (7 bases). Trimming took 6 bases from V and 4 from J, leaving 15 bases between them. Germline V gene lookup returns CDR1 SGHTS and CDR2 YDEGEE. The CDR3 runs 14 residues. The CDR3: CASNGGGRADTQYF. Here the CDR3 DNA reads TGTGCCAGCAACGGAGGGGGGAGGGCAGATACGCAGTATTTT. Full variable domain (rest looked up from reference TRBV5-8 and TRBJ2-3): EAGVTQSPTHLIKTRGQQATLRCSPISGHTSVYWYQQALGLGLQFLLWYDEGEERNRGNFPPRFSGRQFPNYSSELNVNALELEDSALYLCASNGGGRADTQYFGPGTRLTVL.

V and J are TRBV6-4 and TRBJ2-3, with 7 bases identical to TRBD2. The CDR3 totals 16 residues. Germline V gene sequence: CDR1 MRHNA, CDR2 SNTAGT. J gave up 1 base and V 5 bases, and 9 bases lay outside the gene matches. Here the CDR3 reads CASSPLLAFGTDTQYF. In DNA form, the CDR3 reads TGTGCCAGCAGTCCACTACTAGCGTTCGGCACAGATACGCAGTATTTT.

The chain's CDR3 is CASSFRDPPRETQYF. The CDR3 DNA is TGTGCCAGCTCATTCCGGGACCCACCTCGGGAGACCCAGTACTTC. The rearrangement links TRBV18 to TRBJ2-5; D may correspond to TRBD1 or TRBD2 (5 bases each). The CDR3 extends over 15 amino acids. The V gene's germline CDR1 is KGHSH and CDR2 LQKENI. V gave up 5 bases and J gave up 5 bases, with 18 bases separating them.

The chain employs TRBV12-5 and TRBJ2-3, with D uncertain. Germline CDR1 and CDR2: LGHNT and FRNRAP. The V and J ends lost 0 bases and 0 bases respectively, with 10 bases between them. The CDR3 spans 16 residues. The CDR3 region is CASGLVRTISTDTQYF. The CDR3 DNA follows: TGTGCTAGTGGTTTGGTCCGGACCATTAGCACAGATACGCAGTATTTT.

V gene TRBV5-1 combines with J gene TRBJ2-5, with 10 bases lining up with TRBD2. CDR1 and CDR2 (germline): SGHRS, YFSETQ. Trimming took 0 bases from V and 1 from J; bases not matched to a gene: 0. The CDR3 loop spans 15 amino acids. In nucleotides, the CDR3 is TGCGCCAGCAGCTTGGGACTAGCGGGCCAAGAGACCCAGTACTTC. Amino acids: CASSLGLAGQETQYF.

J is TRBJ2-7 and V is TRBV6-5, with D hard to call. This CDR3 region has 12 residues. The V end was cut by 8 bases, the J end by 6 bases, with 14 bases between. Germline V gene sequence: CDR1 MNHEY, CDR2 SVGAGI. Here the CDR3 DNA reads TGTGCCAGCTTACGAGGAACTGGCGAGCAGTACTTC. Protein sequence: CASLRGTGEQYF.

This rearrangement joins TRBV5-1 to TRBJ1-2; D possibly corresponds to TRBD1 (5 bases). V lost 1 base, J lost 5 bases, and 9 bases lay in between. This CDR3 contains 13 residues. CDR1 and CDR2 (germline): SGHRS, YFSETQ. CDR3: CASSLSGDYGYTF. The CDR3 DNA is TGCGCCAGCAGCTTGTCGGGGGATTATGGCTACACCTTC.

This chain uses TRBV6-5 with TRBJ1-2; 7 bases are a match to TRBD1. CDR1 and CDR2 (germline): MNHEY, SVGAGI. The J segment lost 8 bases and the V segment lost 2 bases, leaving 8 bases of the junction unmatched. The CDR3 spans 14 residues. Written as DNA, the CDR3 is TGTGCCAGCAGTTACCTGGGACAGCCGAAGGGCTACACCTTC. Translation gives CASSYLGQPKGYTF.

A single count supports this clone. The gene calls are TRBV28 and TRBJ2-3, with TRBD1 identical over 9 bases. V was clipped by 4 bases and J by 1 base; unmatched bases: 3. This CDR3 region has 15 residues. The V gene's germline CDR1 is MDHEN and CDR2 SYDVKM. The DNA of the CDR3 is TGTGCCAGCAGTTCCACAGGGGGCCGCACAGATACGCAGTATTTT. Its translation is CASSSTGGRTDTQYF.

The chain combines TRBV12-3 or TRBV12-4 with TRBJ2-3, with D uncertain. Trimming stripped 5 bases from V and 5 bases from J, with 8 bases between. This CDR3 is 12 amino acids long. In nucleotides, the CDR3 is TGTGCCAGCAGTCCCCGGGTAGATACGCAGTATTTT. Protein product: CASSPRVDTQYF.

The V and J genes are TRBV7-6 and TRBJ1-1; perhaps TRBD1 as D (5 bases). The germline V gene encodes CDR1 SGHVS and CDR2 FNYEAQ. This CDR3 region has 13 residues. The V gene lost 5 bases and the J gene lost 1 base, with 8 bases spanning the gap. CDR3 DNA: TGTGCCAGCAGCCCACAGGAGAACACTGAAGCTTTCTTT. This translates into CASSPQENTEAFF.

This clone was detected a few times. V is TRBV28 and J is TRBJ2-5; 10 bases map to TRBD2. The trim removed 1 base at V and 5 bases at J, leaving 4 bases unmatched. Germline-derived CDR1 and CDR2 are MDHEN and SYDVKM. The CDR3 contains 15 residues. CDR3 sequence: CASSLFPAGGETQYF. The CDR3 bases are TGTGCCAGCAGTTTATTCCCAGCGGGGGGGGAGACCCAGTACTTC.

The chain combines TRBV30 with TRBJ1-4, with a possible D match to TRBD1 (5 bases). V gave up 0 bases and J gave up 8 bases, with 10 bases separating them. The germline V gene has CDR1 GTSNPN and CDR2 SVGIG (reference sequence). This CDR3 has 13 amino acids. DNA for the CDR3: TGTGCCTGGAGTGTGAACAGGAGAGAAAAACTGTTTTTT. Its protein product is CAWSVNRREKLFF.

The rearrangement uses TRBV3-1 (or the pseudogene TRBV3-2) and TRBJ1-2; D might be TRBD1 (6 bases). The germline V and J ends were trimmed by 2 bases and 5 bases, with 18 bases remaining between them. The CDR3 runs to 16 residues. Germline V lookup: CDR1 LGHDT, CDR2 YNNKEL (reference sequence). The CDR3 coding sequence is TGTGCCAGCAGCCAATACGGGACACAGGGACGATATGGCTACACCTTC. As protein: CASSQYGTQGRYGYTF.

The CDR3 protein is CASSLVLGGREKLFF. The CDR3 DNA follows: TGTGCCAGCAGCTTAGTTCTAGGGGGCCGAGAAAAACTGTTTTTT. The chain joins TRBV11-2 to TRBJ1-4, with 7 nucleotides matching TRBD1. The junction had 7 bases not matched to a gene; V was cut back by 1 base and J by 8 bases. The CDR3 is made up of 15 amino acids. CDR1 SGHAT and CDR2 FQNNGV come from the germline V gene.

The chain carries TRBV30 and TRBJ2-7, with D hard to call. The CDR3 runs 14 residues. The V gene lost 0 bases and the J gene lost 1 base, with 10 bases spanning the gap. Germline assignment: CDR1 GTSNPN and CDR2 SVGIG (reference sequence). CDR3 nucleotide sequence: TGTGCCTGGAGTGTCGGCAGTCAATCCTACGAGCAGTACTTC. Protein: CAWSVGSQSYEQYF.

CDR3 sequence: CASSSSGTDTQYF. DNA of the CDR3: TGTGCCAGCAGTTCAAGCGGGACAGATACGCAGTATTTT. J is TRBJ2-3 and V is TRBV28, with D maybe TRBD2 (6 bases). V dropped 4 bases and J dropped 3 bases, with 8 bases sitting between them. Germline V gene data show CDR1 as MDHEN and CDR2 as SYDVKM. This CDR3 has 13 amino acids.

The chain recombines TRBV28 with TRBJ1-2, with 10 nucleotides matching TRBD1. The V segment lost 1 base and the J segment 5 bases; nucleotides outside the gene matches: 4. The CDR3 extends over 15 amino acids. CDR1 is MDHEN, CDR2 SYDVKM, per germline. The DNA for the CDR3 is TGTGCCAGCAGTTTATCGGGACAGGGGTCGTATGGCTACACCTTC. Its protein is CASSLSGQGSYGYTF.

J is TRBJ1-3 and V is TRBV29-1, with D hard to call. The germline V gene encodes CDR1 SQVTM and CDR2 ANQGSEA. CDR3 length: 13 residues. V gave up 3 bases and J gave up 0 bases, with 6 bases separating them. The CDR3 DNA follows: TGCAGCGTTGACCTTCACTCTGGAAACACCATATATTTT. Translating it yields CSVDLHSGNTIYF.

This clone was seen only once. The V gene is TRBV4-1, the J gene TRBJ1-4; D is ambiguous. V was shortened by 3 bases and J by 8 bases, with 10 bases between the two germline ends. The CDR3 runs 13 residues. Germline CDR1 and CDR2: MGHRA and YSYEKL. The CDR3 reads CASSHLRVEKLFF. The CDR3 nucleotides are TGCGCCAGCAGCCACCTGCGGGTCGAAAAACTGTTTTTT.

In DNA form, the CDR3 reads TGTGCCAGCAGCACCCAGGCGGTGGCCCTCCACTTT. Its protein is CASSTQAVALHF. The J gene is TRBJ1-6, the V gene TRBV21-1. TRBV21-1 is an annotated pseudogene. CDR3 length: 12 residues.

This clone was recorded a few times. Other DNA variants within this sample encode the same CDR3. The J gene is TRBJ1-1, the V gene TRBV7-9; D not resolved. The V gene's germline CDR1 is SEHNR and CDR2 FQNEAQ (reference sequence). V gave up 7 bases and J gave up 3 bases, with 9 bases separating them. The CDR3 loop spans 12 amino acids. CDR3 nucleotides: TGTGCCAGCACCTACGGGGACACTGAAGCTTTCTTT. Encoded protein: CASTYGDTEAFF.